Described below is a single TCR beta chain sequence and its context. Its antigen is not known. The PCR ran on 60 Vbeta and 13 Jbeta primers. Data came from immunoSEQ multiplex PCR; TCRdb stores just in-frame clones and leaves some out. Of 200,000 to 250,000 clones detected, 85% to 90% appear once; the ten largest clones hold around 1%. The data stem from a study of cytomegalovirus exposure and HLA in healthy donors. As for the study in general: HLA-typed donors were the source of approximately 88 million unique TCRs held in an early data release. Study-wide findings and caveats: Diagnosis of cytomegalovirus status made by the classifier reportedly showed high specificity and sensitivity. TCR beta V- and J-gene trimming was later associated with a missense DCLRE1C variant. Through in vitro validation, three CMV-associated chains were shown to be specific for CMV antigens.

J was trimmed by 5 bases and V by 6 bases; bases with no gene match: 6. There are 15 residues in the CDR3. CDR1 is MRHNA and CDR2 is SNTAGT in the germline V gene. The V and J genes are TRBV6-4 and TRBJ2-1; 11 bases align to TRBD2. The TCR sequence derives from a woman in her late teens or twenties in good health and CMV-seronegative. The specimen was PBMCs. This chain's CDR3 is CASSVGTSGNNEQFF. CDR3 coding DNA: TGTGCCAGCAGCGTAGGGACTAGCGGAAACAATGAGCAGTTCTTC.